The entry below describes one T cell receptor beta chain. Participant ages covered about 18 to 95 years across around 25 US areas. Participants had their cohort set by participant-reported clinical history. CDR1 is PRHDT and CDR2 is FYEKMQ in the germline V gene (reference sequence). Deletions cut 5 bases from V and 4 bases from J, with 8 bases between. The CDR3 has 12 amino acids. Repertoires were generated with immunoSEQ multiplex PCR, while TCRdb's copy carries only in-frame clones and drops some. The sample shows around 200,000 clones, roughly 89% of them seen only once. The sample originates from a study of blood T cell repertoires in COVID-19.

This TCR was sampled from a woman in her thirties or forties with acute COVID-19. V is TRBV13 and J is TRBJ1-2; D not resolved. Source material: PBMCs or T cells enriched from blood (not recorded which). CDR3 amino acids: CASSVTGYGYTF. In DNA form, the CDR3 reads TGTGCCAGCAGCGTCACGGGCTATGGCTACACCTTC.